The 28 T cell receptor beta chains below come from one sample, sequenced in a study of T cell responses to AZD1222 COVID-19 vaccine. Generated by immunoSEQ multiplex PCR, the TCRdb table keeps only in-frame clones and is missing some. The data contain roughly 86,000 clones, around 85% of them singletons. Sequencing was performed on peripheral blood, taken 28 days after the second AZD1222 dose. These receptors originate from an adult who received the AZD1222 COVID-19 vaccine.

The V and J genes are TRBV11-3 and TRBJ1-5; D is possibly TRBD1 (5 bases). V was trimmed by 2 bases and J by 7 bases, leaving 12 bases between them. The CDR3 is 14 residues long. Germline V gene lookup returns CDR1 SGHNT and CDR2 YENEEA. Here the CDR3 reads CASSLRWGDQPQHF. DNA of the CDR3: TGTGCCAGCAGCTTAAGGTGGGGCGACCAGCCCCAGCATTTT. The variable domain in full, with the rest retrieved from reference TRBV11-3 and TRBJ1-5, is EAGVVQSPRYKIIEKKQPVAFWCNPISGHNTLYWYLQNLGQGPELLIRYENEEAVDDSQLPKDRFSAERLKGVDSTLKIQPAELGDSAVYLCASSLRWGDQPQHFGDGTRLSIL.

The V gene is TRBV12-3 or TRBV12-4, the J gene TRBJ2-7, with D uncertain. Between the trimmed V and J ends, which lost 5 bases and 1 base, there was a span of 9 bases. The CDR3 is made up of 13 amino acids. CDR3 sequence (DNA): TGTGCCAGCAGTCCCCGGGCTTCCTACGAGCAGTACTTC. Amino acids: CASSPRASYEQYF.

The genes are TRBV7-8 and TRBJ2-5; 12 positions agree with TRBD2. Losses at the gene ends were 5 bases for V and 5 bases for J; bases not matched to a gene: 9. Germline assignment: CDR1 SGHVS and CDR2 FQNEAQ. The CDR3 consists of 16 residues. The CDR3 is CASSHRLAGVGETQYF. DNA of the CDR3: TGTGCCAGCAGCCACCGACTAGCGGGGGTGGGGGAGACCCAGTACTTC.

V is TRBV30 and J is TRBJ2-5; 8 bases agree with TRBD1. J gave up 6 bases and V 6 bases, and 6 bases lay outside the gene matches. The germline V gene has CDR1 GTSNPN and CDR2 SVGIG (reference sequence). The CDR3 sequence is 12 residues long. The CDR3 region has the DNA TGTGCCTGTGGGGACAGGAGACAGACCCAGTACTTC. Its translation: CACGDRRQTQYF. Together with reference TRBV30 and TRBJ2-5, the CDR3 gives the full variable domain: SQTIHQWPATLVQPVGSPLSLECTVEGTSNPNLYWYRQAAGRGLQLLFYSVGIGQISSEVPQNLSASRPQDRQFILSSKKLLLSDSGFYLCACGDRRQTQYFGPGTRLLVL.

The J gene is TRBJ2-3, the V gene TRBV18; TRBD2 might be the D (6 bases). The V end was cut by 2 bases, the J end by 3 bases, with 12 bases between. Germline CDR1 is KGHSH and CDR2 is LQKENI. The length of the CDR3 is 15 residues. The CDR3 region has the DNA TGTGCCAGCTCACCATTCGGGGGTCAGACAGATACGCAGTATTTT. Encoded protein: CASSPFGGQTDTQYF.

The rearrangement joins TRBV7-2 to TRBJ2-7; perhaps TRBD2 as D (5 bases). CDR3 length: 12 amino acids. With 6 bases removed from V and 5 bases from J, the gap between germline ends came to 11 bases. Germline V gene data show CDR1 as SGHTA and CDR2 as FQGNSA. The DNA of the CDR3 is TGTGCCAGCAGTCGTGTTAGCGACGAGCAGTACTTC. Translation: CASSRVSDEQYF.

The chain joins TRBV30 to TRBJ2-7, with D perhaps assigned TRBD1 or TRBD2 (5 bases each). The length of the CDR3 is 12 residues. Trimming removed 4 bases at V and 4 bases at J, with 11 bases between. Germline CDR1 reads GTSNPN; CDR2 reads SVGIG (reference sequence). CDR3 in DNA: TGTGCCTGGACCGGGACGGGTTACGAGCAGTACTTC. Protein product: CAWTGTGYEQYF.

This sequence joins TRBV6-4 and TRBJ2-3, with D possibly TRBD2 on 6 matching bases. The CDR3 has 15 amino acids. In germline, CDR1 is MRHNA, CDR2 SNTAGT. V shed 2 bases and J shed 0 bases, with 9 bases lying between them. Here the CDR3 DNA reads TGTGCCAGCAGTGACAGGGCGGGGAGCACAGATACGCAGTATTTT. It encodes CASSDRAGSTDTQYF.

V usage is TRBV25-1 and J usage is TRBJ2-1; D is tentatively TRBD1 or TRBD2 (5 bases each). Germline CDR1 and CDR2: MGHDK and SYGVNS. The V and J ends lost 6 bases and 0 bases respectively, with 12 bases between them. The CDR3 is 15 amino acids. This CDR3 reads CASRPGPSSYNEQFF. The DNA for the CDR3 is TGTGCCAGCAGACCGGGGCCCTCCTCCTACAATGAGCAGTTCTTC.

This chain links TRBV27 with TRBJ1-4; D may be TRBD1 (5 bases). The germline gives CDR1 MNHEY, CDR2 SMNVEV (reference sequence). CDR3 length equals 16 residues. V lost 5 bases and J 0 bases, leaving 13 bases between the germline ends. The CDR3 sequence: CASSRGTPATNEKLFF. The DNA of the CDR3 is TGTGCCAGCAGTCGCGGGACTCCTGCAACTAATGAAAAACTGTTTTTT.

J is TRBJ1-5 and V is TRBV6-2 or TRBV6-3, with 7 bases identical to TRBD1. The length of the CDR3 is 16 residues. V was clipped by 5 bases and J by 6 bases; unmatched bases: 13. CDR1 MNHEY and CDR2 SVGEGT come from the germline V gene. In DNA, the CDR3 is TGTGCCAGCAGTAGGGGTCGACAGGGATCAATTCAGCCCCAGCATTTT. Its translation is CASSRGRQGSIQPQHF.

The table lists this clone with a few counts. CDR3 nucleotide sequence: TGTGCCAGCAGCGTAGGGCAGGGCATCTCCTACGAGCAGTACTTC. Its protein is CASSVGQGISYEQYF. This chain connects TRBV9 to TRBJ2-7, with D possibly being TRBD1 (5 bases). The ends were cut back, 0 bases at V and 0 bases at J, with 10 bases in the middle. The CDR3 consists of 15 residues. Germline V gives CDR1 SGDLS, CDR2 YYNGEE.

This chain joins TRBV4-1 and TRBJ2-7; TRBD1 matches at 12 bases. Trimming took 2 bases from V and 3 from J; bases not matched to a gene: 8. Germline CDR1 MGHRA, CDR2 YSYEKL. This CDR3 is built from 17 residues. The CDR3: CASSQRLGQGADYEQYF. The CDR3 region has the DNA TGCGCCAGCAGCCAACGACTGGGACAGGGGGCAGACTACGAGCAGTACTTC.

This chain connects TRBV10-2 to TRBJ2-7, with 7 positions matching TRBD1. In germline, CDR1 is WSHSY, CDR2 SAAADI. The V gene end was trimmed by 7 bases and the J gene end by 2 bases; junction bases not matched to a gene: 8. This CDR3 contains 14 residues. The CDR3: CASTQDRTAYEQYF. The DNA of the CDR3 is TGCGCCAGCACTCAGGACAGGACTGCCTACGAGCAGTACTTC.

This clone is a singleton in its sample. V usage is TRBV18 and J usage is TRBJ2-7, with D unresolved. The CDR3 runs 13 residues. Germline CDR1 KGHSH, CDR2 LQKENI. V lost 3 bases to trimming and J lost 3 bases, with 9 bases between them. The CDR3 region is CASSPSRFYEQYF. CDR3 nucleotides: TGTGCCAGCTCACCCTCAAGATTCTACGAGCAGTACTTC. Supplemented by reference TRBV18 and TRBJ2-7, the full variable domain reads NAGVMQNPRHLVRRRGQEARLRCSPMKGHSHVYWYRQLPEEGLKFMVYLQKENIIDESGMPKERFSAEFPKEGPSILRIQQVVRGDSAAYFCASSPSRFYEQYFGPGTRLTVT.

The chain recombines TRBV19 with TRBJ2-5, with TRBD1 matching 9 bases. Looked up from germline, CDR1 is LNHDA and CDR2 is SQIVND (reference sequence). The V segment lost 3 bases and the J segment 5 bases; nucleotides outside the gene matches: 10. The CDR3 loop spans 16 amino acids. DNA for the CDR3: TGTGCCAGTAGTATCTCACAGGGGGCGAGTACGGAGACCCAGTACTTC. Residues: CASSISQGASTETQYF.

V and J are TRBV6-1 and TRBJ1-1, with D tentatively TRBD1 (5 bases). Trimming cost V 3 bases and J 10 bases, with 21 bases left between them. Per the germline V gene, CDR1 is MNHNS and CDR2 is SASEGT. This CDR3 region has 15 residues. This chain's CDR3 is CASSDFRDSRPVAFF. For the CDR3, the DNA is TGTGCCAGCAGTGATTTCCGGGACTCCCGACCAGTAGCTTTCTTT.

The chain is built from TRBV7-2 and TRBJ2-3, with TRBD2 matching 13 bases. Germline V gene sequence: CDR1 SGHTA, CDR2 FQGNSA. J was trimmed by 2 bases and V by 5 bases; bases with no gene match: 7. This CDR3 has 17 residues. The CDR3 DNA reads as TGTGCCAGCAGCACCACGGGACTAGCGGGACCCACAGATACGCAGTATTTT. It translates to CASSTTGLAGPTDTQYF.

In nucleotides, the CDR3 is TGTGCCAGCAGTTTCAGGGTTACAGGGGGCGGGAATGAGCAGTTCTTC. Translation: CASSFRVTGGGNEQFF. The chain combines TRBV6-5 with TRBJ2-1; 9 bases match TRBD1. The germline gives CDR1 MNHEY, CDR2 SVGAGI. The CDR3 is made up of 16 amino acids. Trimming took 4 bases from V and 7 from J; bases not matched to a gene: 11.

J is TRBJ2-7 and V is TRBV5-1; D might be TRBD1 (6 bases). Trimming pared 2 bases from V and 5 bases from J, leaving 17 bases between. Germline V lookup: CDR1 SGHRS, CDR2 YFSETQ. The CDR3 sequence is 15 residues long. The CDR3 region has the DNA TGCGCCAGCAGCTTCATCCAGGGGAATATGAACGAGCAGTACTTC. Translation gives CASSFIQGNMNEQYF.

V gene TRBV5-4 combines with J gene TRBJ1-2, with 7 bases lining up with TRBD1. CDR3 length: 15 amino acids. Trimming cost V 7 bases and J 4 bases; bases outside gene matches: 13. Germline values: CDR1 SGHNT, CDR2 YYREEE (reference sequence). CDR3 sequence: CASGIDRDRSYGYTF. The CDR3, as DNA: TGTGCCAGCGGGATAGACAGGGACCGGAGCTATGGCTACACCTTC. The full variable domain, rest sourced from reference TRBV5-4 and TRBJ1-2, is ETGVTQSPTHLIKTRGQQVTLRCSSQSGHNTVSWYQQALGQGPQFIFQYYREEENGRGNFPPRFSGLQFPNYSSELNVNALELDDSALYLCASGIDRDRSYGYTFGSGTRLTVV.

For the CDR3, the DNA is TGTGCCACCAAAAGGGGTTATAATTCACCCCTCCACTTT. Its translation: CATKRGYNSPLHF. The rearrangement joins TRBV12-3 or TRBV12-4 to TRBJ1-6; a weak D match, TRBD1 (5 bases). The CDR3 has 13 residues. The V gene lost 10 bases and the J gene lost 4 bases, with 11 bases spanning the gap.

The chain has TRBV5-6 and TRBJ2-5; D gene uncertain. V shed 3 bases and J shed 5 bases, with 14 bases lying between them. Germline V lookup: CDR1 SGHDT, CDR2 YYEEEE. This CDR3 region has 14 residues. The CDR3 loop reads CASSSSTQVETQYF. As DNA, the CDR3 is TGTGCCAGCAGCTCTAGTACGCAGGTGGAGACCCAGTACTTC. The entire variable domain, with the rest obtained from reference TRBV5-6 and TRBJ2-5, is as follows: DAGVTQSPTHLIKTRGQQVTLRCSPKSGHDTVSWYQQALGQGPQFIFQYYEEEERQRGNFPDRFSGHQFPNYSSELNVNALLLGDSALYLCASSSSTQVETQYFGPGTRLLVL.

To note about this clone: One junction end does not reproduce the germline sequence, and a read error may be involved. The rearrangement joins TRBV30 to TRBJ1-4, with 9 bases fitting TRBD1. The germline CDR1 and CDR2 sequences are GTSNPN and SVGIG (reference sequence). This CDR3 comprises 11 residues. DNA for the CDR3: TGCGGCACAGGGGGCCGGGAAAAACTGTTTTTT. The encoded protein is CGTGGREKLFF. Full variable domain (outside the CDR3, taken from reference TRBV30 and TRBJ1-4): SQTIHQWPATLVQPVGSPLSLECTVEGTSNPNLYWYRQAAGRGLQLLFYSVGIGQISSEVPQNLSASRPQDRQFILSSKKLLLSDSGFYLCGTGGREKLFFGSGTQLSVL.

V is TRBV28 and J is TRBJ2-5; perhaps TRBD2 as D (6 bases). This CDR3 contains 16 residues. The V end was cut by 3 bases, the J end by 0 bases, with 14 bases between. Germline assignment: CDR1 MDHEN and CDR2 SYDVKM. CDR3 sequence reads: CASSFVGRGNQETQYF. The CDR3 region has the DNA TGTGCCAGCAGTTTTGTTGGCCGGGGGAACCAAGAGACCCAGTACTTC.

The chain uses TRBV5-6 and TRBJ1-5; D gene uncertain. V was trimmed by 3 bases and J by 4 bases, leaving 17 bases between them. Per germline, CDR1 SGHDT and CDR2 YYEEEE. The CDR3 runs 16 residues. CDR3: CASSYRTGYGNQPQHF. CDR3 sequence (DNA): TGTGCCAGCAGCTATCGGACGGGTTATGGAAATCAGCCCCAGCATTTT.

This clone was counted a single time. CDR3 nucleotide sequence: TGTGCCAGCCACAGGGGGCTAGGCACAGATACGCAGTATTTT. Translating gives CASHRGLGTDTQYF. The chain has TRBV7-2 and TRBJ2-3; 9 bases match TRBD1. CDR3 length equals 14 residues. Germline values: CDR1 SGHTA, CDR2 FQGNSA. Trimming at V came to 8 bases and at J to 1 base, leaving 4 bases not matched to a gene.

V usage is TRBV7-3 and J usage is TRBJ2-3; 7 bases line up with TRBD2. The CDR3 length is 15 residues. The V gene's germline CDR1 is SGHTA and CDR2 FQGTGA. Germline trimming cut 2 bases from V and 0 bases from J; bases unmatched to any gene: 2. The CDR3 DNA follows: TGTGCCAGCAGCTTACTAGCGGCTAGCACAGATACGCAGTATTTT. Translated: CASSLLAASTDTQYF.